This T cell receptor (beta chain) stems from a study of T cell responses to AZD1222 COVID-19 vaccine. Overall study results and limits: At baseline, seropositivity was found in only a handful of AZD1222 recipients. After the peak T cell response, and only then, were repertoires sampled.

On this clone: Its antigen is currently unknown.

Some clones are missing from TCRdb's copy, which holds only in-frame ones; the method was immunoSEQ multiplex PCR. In the table there are under 85,000 clones, roughly nine tenths of which are singletons. This CDR3 spans 14 amino acids. J lost 4 bases, V lost 3 bases, and 4 bases had no gene match. CDR1 is ENHRY and CDR2 is SYGVKD in the germline V gene. The sequence was collected from an adult in good health. The chain employs TRBV10-3 and TRBJ1-1; 8 bases are shared with TRBD1. Sequences were derived from peripheral blood, sampled on day 0 of AZD1222 vaccination. This chain's CDR3 is CAISESQGGTEAFF. The CDR3 nucleotides are TGTGCCATCAGTGAATCACAGGGGGGCACTGAAGCTTTCTTT.